Listed below are T cell receptor beta chains from one sample, sequenced in a study of blood T cell repertoires in COVID-19. Measured with immunoSEQ multiplex PCR; TCRdb has only the in-frame clones, and not every one. The table lists around 190,000 clones, about four fifths of them singletons. The specimen sequenced was peripheral blood. The receptors derive from a man aged 55 to 69 with acute or convalescent COVID-19. The CDR3 runs from the conserved cysteine through the conserved F or W. The order of the fields is clone size, J gene, V gene, D gene, CDR3 DNA, CDR3 protein. A D gene is named only where the DNA matches it firmly. The listing skips clone size in some rows; elsewhere it reads once, few, many or a size class.

-	TRBJ2-7	TRBV5-1	TRBD2	TGCGCCAGCAGCTACGAGGGCAGGACTAGGGCGACCTCCTACGAGCAGTACTTC	CASSYEGRTRATSYEQYF
-	TRBJ2-3	TRBV18	TRBD2	TGTGCCAGCTCACAATCAGCGGGGGCAGATACGCAGTATTTT	CASSQSAGADTQYF
many	TRBJ2-5	TRBV29-1	-	TGCAGCGTTGAAATAGCGTCGACAGAGACCCAGTACTTC	CSVEIASTETQYF
many	TRBJ2-7	TRBV6-5	-	TGTGCCAGCAGTTACTTATCCCCAGGCGCCGAGCAGTACTTC	CASSYLSPGAEQYF
-	TRBJ2-1	TRBV3-1/TRBV3-2	-	TGTGCCAGCAGCCAAGTAAGTATGGCTTCCTACAATGAGCAGTTCTTC	CASSQVSMASYNEQFF
-	TRBJ1-6	TRBV12-5	-	TGTGCTAGTAGCCGGCACAGGGCTATGAATTGGAATAATTCACCCCTCCACTTT	CASSRHRAMNWNNSPLHF
-	TRBJ1-1	TRBV4-3	-	TGCGCCAGCAGCCAAAGTGCAGGTCGTGTCACTGAAGCTTTCTTT	CASSQSAGRVTEAFF
-	TRBJ2-1	TRBV11-2	-	TGTGCCAGCAGCTTAGATCCGGGTAGCCCCAATGAGCAGTTCTTC	CASSLDPGSPNEQFF
-	TRBJ2-1	TRBV7-9	-	TGTGCCAGCAGACGCCGCCAGGGGTCCTCCTACAATGAGCAGTTCTTC	CASRRRQGSSYNEQFF
-	TRBJ2-5	TRBV5-6	-	TGTGCCAGCAGCTTCGGCAGGATATCAGAGACCCAGTACTTC	CASSFGRISETQYF
few	TRBJ2-2	TRBV7-3	-	TGTGCCAGCACCCTATTACAGGGTACCGGGGAGCTGTTTTTT	CASTLLQGTGELFF
-	TRBJ1-5	TRBV19	TRBD1	TGTGCCTCCTCCCTGGGGACAGTAATGGATCAGCCCCAGCATTTT	CASSLGTVMDQPQHF
-	TRBJ2-1	TRBV2	-	TGTGCCAGCAGGGAGTACCTATACAATGAGCAGTTCTTC	CASREYLYNEQFF
-	TRBJ1-2	TRBV5-6	-	TGTGCCAGCAGCCCATACAGCAATAACTATGGCTACACCTTC	CASSPYSNNYGYTF
-	TRBJ2-3	TRBV7-3	TRBD2	TGTGCCAGCAGCCCCCGATGGCGGGGGGGCCTGGGAAAGGAGGATACGCAGTATTTT	CASSPRWRGGLGKEDTQYF
-	TRBJ2-4	TRBV19	-	TGTGCCAGTAGTATGCCCCGGGGGCAGGGGGGCCCTCTTCGGTTC	CASSMPRGQGGPLRF
few	TRBJ2-5	TRBV5-6	-	TGTGCCAGCAGCCCGGTCAGGGGCCCAGTTCAAGAGACCCAGTACTTC	CASSPVRGPVQETQYF
once	TRBJ2-7	TRBV5-1	-	TGCGCCAGCAGCTGGGAGGTTTCCTACGAGCAGTACTTC	CASSWEVSYEQYF
-	TRBJ1-5	TRBV11-2	-	TGTGCCAGCAGCTTAGCAGGGTATAATCAGCCCCAGCATTTT	CASSLAGYNQPQHF
many	TRBJ2-5	TRBV5-5	TRBD1	TGTGCCAGCAGCCTGACAGGGGTGGAAGCGACCCAGTACTTC	CASSLTGVEATQYF
-	TRBJ2-3	TRBV3-1/TRBV3-2	-	TGTGCCAGCAGCCAAGTGCGGGGAGATACGCAGTATTTT	CASSQVRGDTQYF
few	TRBJ1-6	TRBV10-1	-	TGCGCCAGCAGTGGGGCGGGTTTTGGGGATAATTCACCCCTCCACTTT	CASSGAGFGDNSPLHF
-	TRBJ2-7	TRBV18	TRBD1	TGTGCCAGCTCACCTAATGGCCGACAGGGTGGGCAGTACTTC	CASSPNGRQGGQYF
-	TRBJ2-7	TRBV29-1	TRBD2	TGCAGCACCACTAGCGAGTACGAGCAGTACTTC	CSTTSEYEQYF
-	TRBJ2-2	TRBV18	-	TGTGCCAGCTCACCCTTACAGTTGCGGGGGAACACCGGGGAGCTGTTTTTT	CASSPLQLRGNTGELFF
few	TRBJ2-4	TRBV11-2	TRBD2	TGTGCCAGCAGCAGACTAGCGGGGGGGCGAGGGAACATTCAGTACTTC	CASSRLAGGRGNIQYF
-	TRBJ2-3	TRBV11-2	TRBD2	TGTGCCAGCAGCTTAGCGGGGGGTACCTCTAGCACAGATACGCAGTATTTT	CASSLAGGTSSTDTQYF
many	TRBJ2-5	TRBV18	-	TGTGCCAGCTCATCGGGGGTAGGGGAGACCCAGTACTTC	CASSSGVGETQYF
-	TRBJ1-6	TRBV6-4	-	TGTGCCAGCAGGAGGGTACAGGGTGGCTCACCCCTCCACTTT	CASRRVQGGSPLHF
-	TRBJ2-5	TRBV2	-	TGTGCCAGCAGTGGGGTAGCGAAAGAGACCCAGTACTTC	CASSGVAKETQYF
-	TRBJ1-1	TRBV28	TRBD1	TGTGCCAGCCAGACAGGGGTGAGCACTGAAGCTTTCTTT	CASQTGVSTEAFF
-	TRBJ2-1	TRBV6-1	TRBD2	TGTGCCAGCAGTGAAGGGAGCGGGGGGGGTGAGCAGTTCTTC	CASSEGSGGGEQFF
-	TRBJ1-5	TRBV19	-	TGTGCCAGTAGTGCCCAGGTTTATAGCAATCAGCCCCAGCATTTT	CASSAQVYSNQPQHF
-	TRBJ1-2	TRBV6-4	TRBD1	TGTGCCAGCAGTGAGGGGGGACAGGGGATCTATGGCTACACCTTC	CASSEGGQGIYGYTF
-	TRBJ1-1	TRBV10-3	-	TGTGCCATCTCCCAACCCTCCGACACCCGGGAGGAAGCTTTCTTT	CAISQPSDTREEAFF
-	TRBJ2-2	TRBV5-4	TRBD2	TGTGCCAGCAGTCTAGCGGGAGGGCTGACCGGGGAGCTGTTTTTT	CASSLAGGLTGELFF
-	TRBJ1-6	TRBV9	-	TGTGCCAGCAGCGTAGTAGGAGATTATAATTCACCCCTCCACTTT	CASSVVGDYNSPLHF
-	TRBJ2-7	TRBV5-4	-	TGTGCCAGCAGCCCCAACTCAGTTTCGGGCGAGCAGTACTTC	CASSPNSVSGEQYF
-	TRBJ1-5	TRBV4-1	TRBD1	TGCGCCAGCAGCCAAGTGACAGGGTTTACTGGCAATCAGCCCCAGCATTTT	CASSQVTGFTGNQPQHF
-	TRBJ2-1	TRBV7-3	-	TGTGCCAGCAGCGCCAGCAGAGGTGAGCAGTTCTTC	CASSASRGEQFF
-	TRBJ2-3	TRBV7-2	-	TGTGCCAGCAGCTTACGGGGGTTCAGTCAAGATACGCAGTATTTT	CASSLRGFSQDTQYF
-	TRBJ1-2	TRBV5-4	-	TGTGCCAGCAGCTTGGATCAGGGATACTATGGCTACACCTTC	CASSLDQGYYGYTF
-	TRBJ2-1	TRBV6-6	TRBD1	TGTGCCAGCAGTTACTCGGGACAGGGGCCTAAGCAGTTCTTC	CASSYSGQGPKQFF
-	TRBJ1-5	TRBV9	-	TGTGCCAGCAGCGTAGGTGGGTCCGGAGGGGGGGCCCAGCATTTT	CASSVGGSGGGAQHF
-	TRBJ1-5	TRBV19	-	TGTGCCAGTAGTACCCGCAGGGGATTCGATCAGCCCCAGCATTTT	CASSTRRGFDQPQHF